These 7 T cell receptor beta chains came from one sample sequenced in a study of blood T cell repertoires in COVID-19. Clones were sequenced by immunoSEQ multiplex PCR, and TCRdb holds only the in-frame ones, with some missing. The sample lists 50,000 to 70,000 clones; about 87% were seen once. The sequenced sample consisted of peripheral blood. These TCRs come from a human donor with active COVID-19. The donor label of this sample is uncertain.

The chain has TRBV28 and TRBJ1-5, with 9 bases identical to TRBD1. CDR1 and CDR2 (germline): MDHEN, SYDVKM. The J segment lost 4 bases and the V segment lost 2 bases, leaving 3 bases of the junction unmatched. The CDR3 contains 15 residues. The CDR3 here is CASSLPDRGNQPQHF. The CDR3 coding sequence is TGTGCCAGCAGTTTACCCGACAGGGGGAATCAGCCCCAGCATTTT.

The rearrangement joins TRBV2 to TRBJ1-5; D not certain. The CDR3 is made up of 15 amino acids. Between the trimmed V and J ends, which lost 3 bases and 4 bases, there was a span of 13 bases. Germline V lookup: CDR1 SNHLY, CDR2 FYNNEI. The CDR3 DNA reads as TGTGCCAGCAGTGATCGTGGCAGACAAAATCAGCCCCAGCATTTT. It yields the protein CASSDRGRQNQPQHF.

The J gene is TRBJ2-7, the V gene TRBV2, with 7 bases identical to TRBD1. The germline CDR1 and CDR2 sequences are SNHLY and FYNNEI. Trimming took 10 bases from V and 3 from J; bases not matched to a gene: 6. CDR3 length: 12 residues. For the CDR3, the DNA is TGTGCCAACGACAGGGCTCGCTACGAGCAGTACTTC. Encoded protein: CANDRARYEQYF.

The chain uses TRBV5-1 and TRBJ2-7, with 9 bases fitting TRBD1. From germline, CDR1 is SGHRS and CDR2 YFSETQ. CDR3 length equals 13 residues. V dropped 3 bases and J dropped 4; count of bases not matched to a gene: 2. CDR3 DNA sequence: TGCGCCAGCAGCTGGGGGACAGGGTACGAGCAGTACTTC. This encodes CASSWGTGYEQYF.

The J gene is TRBJ1-5, the V gene TRBV21-1; the table assigns TRBD1, which was not confirmed against the DNA. TRBV21-1 is a documented pseudogene. The CDR3 contains 17 residues. The CDR3 loop reads CASLPGTGRKSNQPQHF. In DNA, the CDR3 is TGTGCCAGCCTTCCCGGGACAGGGAGGAAGAGCAATCAGCCCCAGCATTTT.

This clone was seen only a few times. The rearrangement joins TRBV2 to TRBJ2-7, with D perhaps matching TRBD1 (6 bases). Germline CDR1 reads SNHLY; CDR2 reads FYNNEI. The CDR3 sequence is 13 residues long. Trimming removed 7 bases from V and 6 bases from J, with 16 bases in between. CDR3: CASTNTGLAEQYF. CDR3 DNA: TGTGCCAGCACTAACACAGGGCTTGCCGAGCAGTACTTC.

This sequence joins TRBV4-3 and TRBJ1-1; D is unclear. The CDR3 runs 15 residues. The V end lost 0 bases, the J end lost 5 bases, and 13 bases lay between the germline ends. Germline lookup yields CDR1 LGHNA and CDR2 YSLEER. In nucleotides, the CDR3 is TGCGCCAGCAGCCAAGATCGAGCGGGGTTGACTGAAGCTTTCTTT. It translates to CASSQDRAGLTEAFF.